The rows below give T cell receptor beta chains drawn from one sample of a study of blood T cell repertoires in COVID-19. Measured with immunoSEQ multiplex PCR; TCRdb has only the in-frame clones, and not every one. The sample shows fewer than 250,000 clones, roughly 80% of them seen only once. The material sequenced was peripheral blood. The receptor set was obtained from a woman aged 40-49 years with active or convalescent COVID-19. The CDR3 runs from the conserved cysteine through the conserved F or W.

CAIRSTGDTEAFF	TRBV10-3	TRBJ1-1
CATSDIDTYYGYTF	TRBV24-1	TRBJ1-2
CASSSELAGRDTQYF	TRBV7-2	TRBJ2-3
CASSQGLAAYEQYF	TRBV7-2	TRBJ2-7
CASTSGQRSYEQYF	TRBV6-6	TRBJ2-7
CASSYGTVNEKLFF	TRBV5-1	TRBJ1-4
CSVPTGGRGETQYF	TRBV29-1	TRBJ2-5
CASSLAGFKGYGYTF	TRBV5-1	TRBJ1-2
CAWSIQSNYGYTF	TRBV30	TRBJ1-2
CASSRLAGDYNEQFF	TRBV18	TRBJ2-1
CASRNKRDTQYF	TRBV27	TRBJ2-3
CASSSDLGNTIYF	TRBV5-1	TRBJ1-3
CAISEEGWEGF	TRBV10-3	TRBJ1-4
CASNLGSAGEQFF	TRBV7-9	TRBJ2-1
CASSKAGQETQYF	TRBV19	TRBJ2-5
CASSSQLALEQYF	TRBV9	TRBJ2-7
CASARDTDTQYF	TRBV5-1	TRBJ2-3
CAISEEREIETQYF	TRBV10-3	TRBJ2-5
CASRASSYEQYF	TRBV28	TRBJ2-7
CASSLGGLAGAAGELFF	TRBV7-2	TRBJ2-2
CASYTTGLAGREQYF	TRBV5-8	TRBJ2-7
CASSYSGTGVTPLHF	TRBV6-6	TRBJ1-6
CASSALAGGLREQYF	TRBV11-2	TRBJ2-7
CASSLSRPGFGEAFF	TRBV11-2	TRBJ1-1
CASGLSGTGRLGNTIYF	TRBV12-5	TRBJ1-3
CSVGVGAGQFF	TRBV29-1	TRBJ2-1
CATSDFLQGYYQPQHF	TRBV24-1	TRBJ1-5
CASSLGQGRPGNTIYF	TRBV7-6	TRBJ1-3
CASSLVRTRRRQQPQHF	TRBV7-7	TRBJ1-5
CASSFAETGIDEQYF	TRBV11-2	TRBJ2-7
CASSLGVGGLASDTQYF	TRBV7-3	TRBJ2-3
CASSAKRWHRMNTEAFF	TRBV6-9	TRBJ1-1
CASTPNTAGVQYF	TRBV19	TRBJ2-7
CASSLSGTGIPGQQFF	TRBV5-1	TRBJ2-1
CASRAYEKLFF	TRBV6-5	TRBJ1-4
CASSSAAGAETQYF	TRBV5-1	TRBJ2-5
CASSDFVGSGYTF	TRBV2	TRBJ1-2
CASSLARGGPSGNQPQHF	TRBV28	TRBJ1-5
CASSLDGGGNAEAFF	TRBV7-9	TRBJ1-1
CASSPLGTSGAGDTQYF	TRBV2	TRBJ2-3
CASSRQGQLHEQYF	TRBV28	TRBJ2-7